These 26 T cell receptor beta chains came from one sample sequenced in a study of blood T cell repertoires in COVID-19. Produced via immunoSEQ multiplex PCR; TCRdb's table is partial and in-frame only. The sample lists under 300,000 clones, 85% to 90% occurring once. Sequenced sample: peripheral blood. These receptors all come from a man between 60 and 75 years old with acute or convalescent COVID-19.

CDR3 residues: CASSPWDSNTNTDTQYF. In nucleotides, the CDR3 is TGTGCCAGCAGTCCATGGGACTCAAACACTAACACAGATACGCAGTATTTT. The V gene is TRBV28, the J gene TRBJ2-3; maybe TRBD2 (6 bases). CDR3 length: 17 residues. The germline V gene has CDR1 MDHEN and CDR2 SYDVKM. Trimming stripped 5 bases from V and 2 bases from J, with 20 bases between.

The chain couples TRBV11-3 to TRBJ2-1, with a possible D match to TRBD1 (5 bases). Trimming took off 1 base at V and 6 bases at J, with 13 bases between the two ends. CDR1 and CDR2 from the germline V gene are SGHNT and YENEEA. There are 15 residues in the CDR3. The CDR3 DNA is TGTGCCAGCAGCTTAGGACTCGCCAGGGTCAATGAGCAGTTCTTC. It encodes CASSLGLARVNEQFF.

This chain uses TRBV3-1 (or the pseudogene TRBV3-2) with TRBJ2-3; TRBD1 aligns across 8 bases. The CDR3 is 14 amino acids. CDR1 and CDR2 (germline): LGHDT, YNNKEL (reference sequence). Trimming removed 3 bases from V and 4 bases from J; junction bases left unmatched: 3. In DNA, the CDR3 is TGTGCCAGCAGCCATGGACAGGGCGCAGATACGCAGTATTTT. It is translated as CASSHGQGADTQYF.

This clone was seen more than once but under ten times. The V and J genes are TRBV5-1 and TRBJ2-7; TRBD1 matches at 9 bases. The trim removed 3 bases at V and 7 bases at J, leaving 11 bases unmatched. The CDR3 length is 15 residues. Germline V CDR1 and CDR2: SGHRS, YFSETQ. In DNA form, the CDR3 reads TGCGCCAGCAGCTGGGGACAGGGTGCAGGAGGGGAGCAGTACTTC. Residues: CASSWGQGAGGEQYF.

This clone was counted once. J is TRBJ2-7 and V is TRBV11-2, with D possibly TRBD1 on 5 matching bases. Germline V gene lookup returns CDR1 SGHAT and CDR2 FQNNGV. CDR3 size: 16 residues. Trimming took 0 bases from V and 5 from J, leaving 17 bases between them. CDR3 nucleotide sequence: TGTGCCAGCAGCTTAGACATTCAGGGCTTCGGAGACGAGCAGTACTTC. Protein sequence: CASSLDIQGFGDEQYF.

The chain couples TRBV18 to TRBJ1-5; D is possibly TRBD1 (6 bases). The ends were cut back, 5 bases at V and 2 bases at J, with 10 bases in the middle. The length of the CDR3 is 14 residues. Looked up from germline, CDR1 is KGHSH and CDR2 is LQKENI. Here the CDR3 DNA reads TGTGCCAGCTCAGGGGACACCGGCAATCAGCCCCAGCATTTT. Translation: CASSGDTGNQPQHF.

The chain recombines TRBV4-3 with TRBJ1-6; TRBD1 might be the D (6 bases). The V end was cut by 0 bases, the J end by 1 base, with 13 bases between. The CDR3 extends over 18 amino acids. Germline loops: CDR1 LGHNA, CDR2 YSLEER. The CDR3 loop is CASSQDLARGSYNSPLHF. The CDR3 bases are TGCGCCAGCAGCCAAGATTTAGCCAGGGGATCCTATAATTCACCCCTCCACTTT.

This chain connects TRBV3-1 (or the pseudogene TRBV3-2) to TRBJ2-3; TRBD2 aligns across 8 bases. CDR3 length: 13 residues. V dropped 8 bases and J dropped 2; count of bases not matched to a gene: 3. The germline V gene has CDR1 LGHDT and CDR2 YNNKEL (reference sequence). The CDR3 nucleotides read TGTGCCAGCGGTAGCGGGAACACAGATACGCAGTATTTT. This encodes CASGSGNTDTQYF.

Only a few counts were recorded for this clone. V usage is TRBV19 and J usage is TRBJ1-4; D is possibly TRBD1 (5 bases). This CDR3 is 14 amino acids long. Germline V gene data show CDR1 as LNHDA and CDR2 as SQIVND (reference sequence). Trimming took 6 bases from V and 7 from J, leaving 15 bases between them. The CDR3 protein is CASSLQGYGEKLFF. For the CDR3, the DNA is TGTGCCAGTAGCCTGCAGGGATACGGTGAAAAACTGTTTTTT.

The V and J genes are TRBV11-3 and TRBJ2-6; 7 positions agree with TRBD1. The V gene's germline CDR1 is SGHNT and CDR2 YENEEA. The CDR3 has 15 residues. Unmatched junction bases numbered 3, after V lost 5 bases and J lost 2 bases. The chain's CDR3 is CASSNRGAGANVLTF. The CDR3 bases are TGTGCCAGCAGCAACAGGGGTGCTGGGGCCAACGTCCTGACTTTC.

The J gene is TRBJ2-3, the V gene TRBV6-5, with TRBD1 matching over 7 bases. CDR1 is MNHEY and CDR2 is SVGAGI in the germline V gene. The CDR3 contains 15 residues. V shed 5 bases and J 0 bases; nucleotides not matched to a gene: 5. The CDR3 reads CASSRDSLSTDTQYF. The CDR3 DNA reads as TGTGCCAGCAGTCGGGACAGTCTTAGCACAGATACGCAGTATTTT.

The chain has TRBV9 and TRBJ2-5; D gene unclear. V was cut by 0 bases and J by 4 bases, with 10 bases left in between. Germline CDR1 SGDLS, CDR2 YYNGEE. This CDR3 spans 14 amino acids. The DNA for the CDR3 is TGTGCCAGCAGCGTAGGTGCAGGTGGAGAGACCCAGTACTTC. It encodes CASSVGAGGETQYF.

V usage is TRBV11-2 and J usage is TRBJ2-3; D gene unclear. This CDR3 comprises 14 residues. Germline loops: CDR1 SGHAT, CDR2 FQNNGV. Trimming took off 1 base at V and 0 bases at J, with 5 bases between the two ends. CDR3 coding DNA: TGTGCCAGCAGCTTAGTACTCAGCACAGATACGCAGTATTTT. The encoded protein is CASSLVLSTDTQYF. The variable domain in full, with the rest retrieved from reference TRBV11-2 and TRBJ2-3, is EAGVAQSPRYKIIEKRQSVAFWCNPISGHATLYWYQQILGQGPKLLIQFQNNGVVDDSQLPKDRFSAERLKGVDSTLKIQPAKLEDSAVYLCASSLVLSTDTQYFGPGTRLTVL.

CDR3 loop: CASTLEGTRQETQYF. The CDR3 region has the DNA TGTGCCAGCACGCTAGAAGGCACCAGACAAGAGACCCAGTACTTC. The chain uses TRBV28 and TRBJ2-5; unclear D gene. V gave up 7 bases and J gave up 2 bases, with 17 bases separating them. The CDR3 sequence is 15 residues long. CDR1 is MDHEN and CDR2 is SYDVKM in the germline V gene.

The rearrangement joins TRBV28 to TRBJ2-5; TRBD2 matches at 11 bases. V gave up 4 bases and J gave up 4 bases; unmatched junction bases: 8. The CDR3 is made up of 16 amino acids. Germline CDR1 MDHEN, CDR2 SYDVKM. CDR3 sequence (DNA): TGTGCCAGCAGTTCCCCTAGACTAGCGGGAACAGAGACCCAGTACTTC. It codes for CASSSPRLAGTETQYF.

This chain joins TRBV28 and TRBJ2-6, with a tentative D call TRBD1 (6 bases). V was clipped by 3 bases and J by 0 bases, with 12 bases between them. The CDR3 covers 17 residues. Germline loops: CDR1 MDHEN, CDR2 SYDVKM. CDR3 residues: CASSFLTGRSGANVLTF. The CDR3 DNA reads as TGTGCCAGCAGTTTTTTGACAGGTCGCTCTGGGGCCAACGTCCTGACTTTC.

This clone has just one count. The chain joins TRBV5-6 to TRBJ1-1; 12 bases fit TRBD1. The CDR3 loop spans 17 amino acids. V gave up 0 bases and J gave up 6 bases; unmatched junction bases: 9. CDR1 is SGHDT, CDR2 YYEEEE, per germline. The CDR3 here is CASSLGLGTGGIAEAFF. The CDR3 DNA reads TGTGCCAGCAGCTTGGGTTTAGGGACAGGGGGCATAGCTGAAGCTTTCTTT.

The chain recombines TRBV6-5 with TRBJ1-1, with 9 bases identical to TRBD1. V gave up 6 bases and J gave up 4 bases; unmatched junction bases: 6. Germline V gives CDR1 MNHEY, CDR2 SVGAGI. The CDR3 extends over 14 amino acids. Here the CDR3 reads CASSRDRGGTEAFF. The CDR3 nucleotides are TGTGCCAGCAGCCGTGACAGGGGGGGCACTGAAGCTTTCTTT.

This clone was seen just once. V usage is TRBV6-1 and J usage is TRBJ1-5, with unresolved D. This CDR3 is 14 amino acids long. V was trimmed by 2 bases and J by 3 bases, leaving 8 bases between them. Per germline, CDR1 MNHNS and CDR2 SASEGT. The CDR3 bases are TGTGCCAGCAGTGAAATTTCCTTCAATCAGCCCCAGCATTTT. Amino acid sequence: CASSEISFNQPQHF.

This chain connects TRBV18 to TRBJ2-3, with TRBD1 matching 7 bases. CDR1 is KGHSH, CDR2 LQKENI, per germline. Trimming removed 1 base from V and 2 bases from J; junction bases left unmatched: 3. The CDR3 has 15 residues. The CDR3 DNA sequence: TGTGCCAGCTCACCACTGACAGGGTACACAGATACGCAGTATTTT. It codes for CASSPLTGYTDTQYF.

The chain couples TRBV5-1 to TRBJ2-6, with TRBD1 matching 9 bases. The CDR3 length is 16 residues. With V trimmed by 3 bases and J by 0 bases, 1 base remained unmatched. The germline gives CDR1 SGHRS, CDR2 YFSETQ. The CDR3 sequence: CASSWDRVSGANVLTF. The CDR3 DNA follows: TGCGCCAGCAGCTGGGACAGGGTCTCTGGGGCCAACGTCCTGACTTTC.

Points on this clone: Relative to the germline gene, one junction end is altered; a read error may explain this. The CDR3 DNA reads as TGTGCCAGCAGCCTAGCTAGGAGAGAAGCTTTCTTT. Translation gives CASSLARREAFF. The gene calls are TRBV7-8 and TRBJ1-1; D uncertain. Germline CDR1 reads SGHVS; CDR2 reads FQNEAQ. The CDR3 is 12 residues long. The full variable domain, in which reference TRBV7-8 and TRBJ1-1 provide the parts outside the CDR3, is GAGVSQSPRYKVAKRGQDVALRCDPISGHVSLFWYQQALGQGPEFLTYFQNEAQLDKSGLPSDRFFAERPEGSVSTLKIQRTQQEDSAVYLCASSLARREAFFGQGTRLTVV.

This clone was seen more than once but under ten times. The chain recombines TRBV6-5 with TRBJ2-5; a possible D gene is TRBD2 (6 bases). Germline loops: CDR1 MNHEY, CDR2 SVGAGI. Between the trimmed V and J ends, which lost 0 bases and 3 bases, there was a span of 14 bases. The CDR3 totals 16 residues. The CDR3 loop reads CASSYSSGTYKETQYF. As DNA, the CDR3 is TGTGCCAGCAGTTACTCGTCCGGGACTTATAAAGAGACCCAGTACTTC.

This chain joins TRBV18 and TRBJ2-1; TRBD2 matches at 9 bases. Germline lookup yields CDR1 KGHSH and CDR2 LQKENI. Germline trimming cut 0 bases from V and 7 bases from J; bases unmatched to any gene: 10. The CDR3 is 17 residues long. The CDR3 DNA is TGTGCCAGCTCACCACCGATTGGCGGGAGGGCCATTAATGAGCAGTTCTTC. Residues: CASSPPIGGRAINEQFF.

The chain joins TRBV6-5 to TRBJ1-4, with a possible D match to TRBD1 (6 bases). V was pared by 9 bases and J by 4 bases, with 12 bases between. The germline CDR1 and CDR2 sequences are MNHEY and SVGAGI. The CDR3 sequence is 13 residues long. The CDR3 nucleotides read TGTGCCAGTTCGGACAGCCATAATGAAAAACTGTTTTTT. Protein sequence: CASSDSHNEKLFF.

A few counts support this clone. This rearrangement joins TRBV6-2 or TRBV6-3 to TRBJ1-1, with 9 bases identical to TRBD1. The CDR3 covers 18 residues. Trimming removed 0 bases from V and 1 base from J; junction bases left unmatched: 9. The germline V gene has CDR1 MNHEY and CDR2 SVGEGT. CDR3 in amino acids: CASSYSSGTGISNTEAFF. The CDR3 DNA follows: TGTGCCAGCAGTTACTCGAGCGGGACAGGGATATCGAACACTGAAGCTTTCTTT.